This entry concerns a single TCR beta chain. Its specific antigen is unknown. Base quality data are lacking; no much larger clone is found one base away. CDR1 and CDR2 are read off the germline V gene as SGHTA and FQGTGA. The CDR3 sequence holds 16 residues, the cysteine and phenylalanine included. Just CDR3 DNA is preserved here, 48 bases in frame from base 1. V is reduced by 1 base and J by 7 bases, leaving a spacing of 20 bases between them. The donors were healthy, HIV-negative adults who had no recently reported acute infections or vaccinations. All donors were Caucasian adults living in Nashville, Tennessee, USA. Magnetic negative selection was used to enrich CD4+ T cells, after which naive cells were positively selected on CD45RA and the negative fraction became the memory subset. Blood was collected by leukapheresis, and PBMCs were isolated by Ficoll-Histopaque density gradient centrifugation and then cryopreserved in liquid nitrogen vapor phase. Analytical flow cytometry was used to check the purity and quantity of every magnetically sorted T cell population. Each sorted fraction had its genomic DNA isolated and then quantified by UV absorbance on a Nanodrop 2000c.

Using the deep immunoSEQ assay, TCR CDR3 regions were amplified from genomic DNA by multiplex PCR. For each cell subset, the extracted genomic DNA was distributed evenly across all wells of several immunoSEQ 96-well plates, and each plate served as one replicate. Each replicate PCR for sorted subsets received around 210 ng genomic DNA, equal to about 30,000 T cell genomes. Purified libraries were measured with a Qubit 3.0 fluorometer, size-checked on a Bioanalyzer 2100, and measured again with the KAPA Library Quantification kit. A separate single-read 150-cycle Illumina NextSeq 550 flow cell was used to sequence each immunoSEQ 96-well plate. Per the authors' processing: Because the immunoSEQ output included only junctional sequences and no quality scores, the filtering could not be the same as the filtering used for full-length reads. Sequences were annotated with PyIR, a Python wrapper for IgBLAST v1.9, using IMGT germline references to assign V/J genes and CDR3. Reads were removed for weak V/J assignments (E-value above 1e-6), missing CDR3, stop codons, out-of-frame junctions, or ambiguous translated residues. V3J clonotypes were defined as sequences sharing the same inferred V gene, J gene, and CDR3 amino acid sequence. To compute the percentage overlap between repertoires, the number of shared unique clonotypes was divided by the size of the smaller repertoire. Three approaches were used to assess repertoire richness: RTK rarefaction, the Chao1 estimator, and Recon v2.1 estimates of unobserved clonotypes. OLGA was used to compute generation probabilities for all TCRbeta clonotypes that the gDNA method yielded from a handful of donors. Not all clones reach the TCRdb copy of this immuneACCESS table, which keeps in-frame sequences only. Checked studies attribute under half of the gap to unresolved V genes and leave the rest unexplained. V and J calls plus clone size are reproduced from that table; the DNA served to infer D and trimming. This sample gives some 2 million clones in total; around 95% of them show up just once. Around 0.13% of the sample belongs to the ten largest clones.

The source of the sample is a study of shared clonotypes between healthy human individuals (dated by TCRdb to about 2020). Regarding the complete study: The cohort comprised a couple of women and a few men aged 18 to 49 years. For each donor, CD4 naive and CD4 memory were each run on three plates, CD8 naive on two plates, and CD8 memory on one plate. Per donor, leukapheresis produced somewhere between about 0.8 and 9 billion PBMCs. Different laboratories and diverse techniques were used to prepare libraries and sequence TCR repertoires, to increase sequencing depth and limit assay-specific biases. To estimate repertoire size and how much clonotype sharing occurs between individuals, the study deeply sequenced the blood TCR repertoires of five healthy adults.

The paper as a whole reports these results and caveats: Naive subsets generally had larger estimated clonotype richness than memory subsets. Pairwise subsampling led to the expectation that sequencing depth would affect the degree of clonotype sharing among donors. The genetic and exposure-history diversity represented was limited by the small number of donors. Higher generation probabilities were observed for clonotypes shared by all four sorted-subset donors than for non-shared clonotypes. Sampling was restricted to blood, and TCR repertoires in tissues likely differ from the TCR repertoires found in blood. Even with the large sequencing depth, rarefaction of the sorted-subset datasets indicated that sequencing was incomplete. When a few donors were compared, the shared fraction of clonotypes was around 5% for naive CD4, roughly 3.3% for naive CD8, about 2.4% for memory CD4, and roughly 0.4% for memory CD8.

The V and J segments used are TRBV7-3 and TRBJ2-7; possibly the D gene is TRBD1, per 5 matching bases. The sequencing sample was made of naive CD4+ T cells sorted from blood. In the paper's terms, the cell subset or site label means: CD45RA+ positively selected. The sequence was collected from a man aged 18 to 29 in good health. CDR3 sequence: CASSLMPLGPSQEQYF. The DNA reads TGTGCCAGCAGCTTAATGCCCCTGGGGCCCTCTCAGGAGCAGTACTTC.